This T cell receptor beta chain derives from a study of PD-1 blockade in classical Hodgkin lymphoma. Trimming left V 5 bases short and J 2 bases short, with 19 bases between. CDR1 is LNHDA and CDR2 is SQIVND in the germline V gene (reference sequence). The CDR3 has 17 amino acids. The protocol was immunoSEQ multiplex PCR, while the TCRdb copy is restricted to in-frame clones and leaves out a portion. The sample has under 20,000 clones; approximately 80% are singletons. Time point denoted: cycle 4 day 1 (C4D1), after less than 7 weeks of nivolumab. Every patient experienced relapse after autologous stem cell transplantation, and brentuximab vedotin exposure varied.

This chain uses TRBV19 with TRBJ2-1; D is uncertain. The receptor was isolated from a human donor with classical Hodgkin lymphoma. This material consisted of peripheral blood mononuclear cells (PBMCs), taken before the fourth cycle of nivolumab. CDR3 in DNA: TGTGCCAGTAGTCCTAACCTCATAGCATGGCCCTACAATGAGCAGTTCTTC. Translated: CASSPNLIAWPYNEQFF.